Described below is a single T cell receptor (beta chain) sequence and its context. Its cognate antigen is unknown. The entry originates in a study of blood T cells in healthy people across ages. General study points: Naive CD4+ cells and diversity were both higher in long-lived donors than in aged donors.

V lost 3 bases and J lost 0, with 15 bases in between. From germline, CDR1 is SGHTA and CDR2 FQGTGA. The CDR3 contains 18 residues. Alongside a J-beta primer mix, a sample-barcoded 5' primer served in a second PCR lasting 7 to 11 cycles. Tags on each cDNA molecule came from a template-switch adaptor with 12 random nucleotides. MiXCR was run by TCRdb on the 5' RACE reads, yielding one entry per CDR3 protein. This table holds under 2,000,000 distinct CDR3 sequences, around half found once. The chain combines TRBV7-3 with TRBJ2-6; TRBD2 might be the D (6 bases). Specimen: blood. The sequence was collected from a woman aged 40 to 50 in good health. CDR3 sequence (DNA): TGTGCCAGCAGCTTGGAGGGGTTCCGGGTCTCTGGGGCCAACGTCCTGACTTTC. Protein product: CASSLEGFRVSGANVLTF.